The 22 T cell receptor beta chains presented below share a single source sample, sequenced in a study of blood T cell repertoires in COVID-19. Repertoires were generated with immunoSEQ multiplex PCR, while TCRdb's copy carries only in-frame clones and drops some. The sample lists fewer than 500,000 clones; around 89% were seen once. The sequencing input was peripheral blood. The receptors were gathered from a woman aged 30 to 39 with acute or convalescent COVID-19.

This chain links TRBV6-6 with TRBJ2-6; TRBD1 aligns across 7 bases. CDR3 size: 13 residues. The germline gives CDR1 MNHNY, CDR2 SVGAGI (reference sequence). V was clipped by 10 bases and J by 2 bases; unmatched bases: 2. In DNA form, the CDR3 reads TGTGCCACGGGGACAGCTGGGGCCAACGTCCTGACTTTC. It encodes CATGTAGANVLTF.

This rearrangement joins TRBV11-3 to TRBJ2-7; 8 bases agree with TRBD1. CDR1 is SGHNT and CDR2 is YENEEA in the germline V gene. V shed 4 bases, J shed 4 bases, and the junction held 3 bases outside the gene matches. This CDR3 has 13 residues. This chain's CDR3 is CASSSGGGYEQYF. DNA of the CDR3: TGTGCCAGCAGCTCAGGGGGCGGGTACGAGCAGTACTTC.

This chain links TRBV5-1 with TRBJ2-3; D is ambiguous. V was clipped by 0 bases and J by 3 bases, with 8 bases between them. CDR3 size: 14 residues. Germline CDR1 SGHRS, CDR2 YFSETQ. The DNA of the CDR3 is TGCGCCAGCAGCTTGGGAGGTGAGACAGATACGCAGTATTTT. Translation: CASSLGGETDTQYF.

The rearrangement joins TRBV29-1 to TRBJ2-7, with D hard to call. Trimming took 5 bases from V and 3 from J, leaving 11 bases between them. The CDR3 is made up of 12 amino acids. Germline loops: CDR1 SQVTM, CDR2 ANQGSEA. CDR3 protein: CSVRVRDYEQYF. The DNA of the CDR3 is TGCAGCGTTAGAGTCCGCGACTACGAGCAGTACTTC.

This clone has only a few counts. The chain carries TRBV7-9 and TRBJ1-2, with TRBD1 as a possible D gene (5 bases). Germline CDR1 SEHNR, CDR2 FQNEAQ (reference sequence). This CDR3 is built from 14 residues. Deletions cut 2 bases from V and 1 base from J, with 8 bases between. CDR3 bases: TGTGCCAGCAGCTTATTACAGGTTAACTATGGCTACACCTTC. Translating gives CASSLLQVNYGYTF.

This sequence joins TRBV29-1 and TRBJ2-2, with 7 positions matching TRBD1. V lost 7 bases, J lost 6 bases, and 11 bases stayed unmatched. This CDR3 has 14 residues. In germline, CDR1 is SQVTM, CDR2 ANQGSEA. In DNA form, the CDR3 reads TGCAGCGCTTCCGGGACAGTAGTGGCCGGGGAGCTGTTTTTT. Its translation is CSASGTVVAGELFF.

The CDR3 coding sequence is TGTGCCAGCAGAATAAGCGGGGGAGCTGAGTACGAGCAGTACTTC. As protein: CASRISGGAEYEQYF. The V call is TRBV7-9, the J call TRBJ2-7, with 8 nucleotides matching TRBD2. Germline assignment: CDR1 SEHNR and CDR2 FQNEAQ (reference sequence). The CDR3 is 15 amino acids. J lost 4 bases, V lost 6 bases, and 11 bases had no gene match. The whole variable domain, filled in from reference TRBV7-9 and TRBJ2-7, reads DTGVSQNPRHKITKRGQNVTFRCDPISEHNRLYWYRQTLGQGPEFLTYFQNEAQLEKSRLLSDRFSAERPKGSFSTLEIQRTEQGDSAMYLCASRISGGAEYEQYFGPGTRLTVT.

V gene TRBV19 combines with J gene TRBJ1-1; D is perhaps TRBD1 (5 bases). This CDR3 spans 14 amino acids. Germline-derived CDR1 and CDR2 are LNHDA and SQIVND (reference sequence). The V end was cut by 4 bases, the J end by 2 bases, with 11 bases between. DNA of the CDR3: TGTGCCAGTAGTAGGGGTGGGGCAAACACTGAAGCTTTCTTT. This translates into CASSRGGANTEAFF.

As concerns this clone: This CDR3 is also generated by other DNA sequences in the sample. This chain joins TRBV9 and TRBJ2-1; 7 bases map to TRBD2. CDR1 and CDR2 from the germline V gene are SGDLS and YYNGEE. Unmatched junction bases numbered 5, after V lost 0 bases and J lost 5 bases. CDR3 size: 15 residues. CDR3 in DNA: TGTGCCAGCAGCGTAGGCGGGGGAACACACAATGAGCAGTTCTTC. Translation gives CASSVGGGTHNEQFF.

The chain's CDR3 is CASRGGGTGELFF. The CDR3 DNA reads as TGTGCCAGCAGAGGGGGGGGCACCGGGGAGCTGTTTTTT. This rearrangement joins TRBV12-3 or TRBV12-4 to TRBJ2-2, with D perhaps TRBD2 (7 bases). V was pared by 6 bases and J by 4 bases, with 9 bases between. The CDR3 consists of 13 residues.

This sequence joins TRBV2 and TRBJ2-2, with D uncertain. This CDR3 contains 16 residues. Trimming shortened V by 3 bases and J by 2 bases, and 13 bases separated the two germline ends. Germline assignment: CDR1 SNHLY and CDR2 FYNNEI. CDR3 residues: CASSESALLNTGELFF. The DNA for the CDR3 is TGTGCCAGCAGTGAGTCGGCACTACTAAACACCGGGGAGCTGTTTTTT.

V gene TRBV2 combines with J gene TRBJ1-2, with 7 bases lining up with TRBD1. Trimming at V came to 3 bases and at J to 3 bases, leaving 4 bases not matched to a gene. This CDR3 has 14 amino acids. Germline CDR1 and CDR2: SNHLY and FYNNEI. CDR3 sequence reads: CASSERTGDYGYTF. The CDR3 DNA sequence: TGTGCCAGCAGTGAGCGGACAGGAGACTATGGCTACACCTTC.

This clone showed up just once. This chain links TRBV6-5 with TRBJ2-1; D may be TRBD1 (6 bases). The CDR3 has 14 residues. Trimming stripped 0 bases from V and 10 bases from J, with 13 bases between. Germline loops: CDR1 MNHEY, CDR2 SVGAGI. The CDR3 reads CASSYSNTQGEQFF. The CDR3 DNA reads as TGTGCCAGCAGTTACTCGAACACACAGGGCGAGCAGTTCTTC.

J is TRBJ2-5 and V is TRBV19; 8 bases fit TRBD2. Germline V lookup: CDR1 LNHDA, CDR2 SQIVND (reference sequence). This CDR3 spans 14 amino acids. J gave up 4 bases and V 6 bases, and 7 bases lay outside the gene matches. As DNA, the CDR3 is TGTGCCAGTAGCACGACTAGCGCGGGAGAGACCCAGTACTTC. This encodes CASSTTSAGETQYF.

J is TRBJ1-6 and V is TRBV3-1 (or the pseudogene TRBV3-2); no reliable D call. Germline V gene sequence: CDR1 LGHDT, CDR2 YNNKEL (reference sequence). The CDR3 is 16 amino acids. Trimming cost V 3 bases and J 6 bases, with 15 bases left between them. CDR3: CASSHSRWVINSPLHF. Written as DNA, the CDR3 is TGTGCCAGCAGCCACTCGAGGTGGGTGATTAATTCACCCCTCCACTTT.

The chain is built from TRBV18 and TRBJ1-3; TRBD1 matches 7 bases. Per germline, CDR1 KGHSH and CDR2 LQKENI. V lost 1 base and J lost 6; bases outside the gene matches: 3. This CDR3 is 14 amino acids long. The CDR3: CASSPQGAENTIYF. CDR3 DNA sequence: TGTGCCAGCTCACCACAGGGGGCGGAAAACACCATATATTTT. Filled out from reference TRBV18 and TRBJ1-3, the complete variable domain reads NAGVMQNPRHLVRRRGQEARLRCSPMKGHSHVYWYRQLPEEGLKFMVYLQKENIIDESGMPKERFSAEFPKEGPSILRIQQVVRGDSAAYFCASSPQGAENTIYFGEGSWLTVV.

The chain recombines TRBV28 with TRBJ1-5; D call uncertain. Germline V gives CDR1 MDHEN, CDR2 SYDVKM. The CDR3 runs to 14 residues. With 5 bases removed from V and 7 bases from J, the gap between germline ends came to 15 bases. The CDR3 loop reads CASSRGGSIQPQHF. The CDR3 bases are TGTGCCAGCAGTCGTGGAGGGTCGATCCAGCCCCAGCATTTT.

The chain recombines TRBV29-1 with TRBJ2-1, with 10 bases that match TRBD1. The junction had 3 bases not matched to a gene; V was cut back by 4 bases and J by 9 bases. This CDR3 region has 12 residues. Germline CDR1 and CDR2: SQVTM and ANQGSEA. The CDR3 nucleotides are TGCAGCGTTGGTGGGACAGGGGTTGAGCAGTTCTTC. Protein sequence: CSVGGTGVEQFF.

The chain combines TRBV7-9 with TRBJ2-1; TRBD2 matches 8 bases. Trimming removed 9 bases from V and 9 bases from J; junction bases left unmatched: 7. CDR3 length: 12 amino acids. Germline V gene data show CDR1 as SEHNR and CDR2 as FQNEAQ (reference sequence). Written as DNA, the CDR3 is TGTGCCAGTACGACTAGCGATGGTGAGCAGTTCTTC. Residues: CASTTSDGEQFF.

The chain links TRBV18 to TRBJ1-1; unclear D gene. CDR1 and CDR2 from the germline V gene are KGHSH and LQKENI. V lost 9 bases and J 1 base, leaving 15 bases between the germline ends. This CDR3 is 14 amino acids long. CDR3 region: CASRGRSRNTEAFF. CDR3 nucleotide sequence: TGTGCCAGTAGAGGGAGATCCCGGAACACTGAAGCTTTCTTT.

The rearrangement joins TRBV6-2 or TRBV6-3 to TRBJ2-7, with TRBD1 as a possible D gene (6 bases). V lost 5 bases to trimming and J lost 1 base, with 15 bases between them. CDR1 is MNHEY, CDR2 SVGEGT, per germline. The CDR3 is made up of 15 amino acids. This CDR3 is CASSDTGIWSYEQYF. The DNA for the CDR3 is TGTGCCAGCAGTGATACAGGGATTTGGTCCTACGAGCAGTACTTC.

The chain couples TRBV6-5 to TRBJ2-3, with 10 nucleotides matching TRBD2. This CDR3 spans 15 amino acids. The J segment lost 7 bases and the V segment lost 6 bases, leaving 10 bases of the junction unmatched. The germline V gene encodes CDR1 MNHEY and CDR2 SVGAGI. Here the CDR3 DNA reads TGTGCCAGCAGCCCCGGGCTAGCGGGGGAGTATACGCAGTATTTT. Protein: CASSPGLAGEYTQYF.